A single T cell receptor beta chain is shown here with its context. Its antigen remains unknown. These data belong to a study of Ad26.COV2.S vaccination and SARS-CoV-2 variants. CDR1 and CDR2 from the germline V gene are MNHEY and SVGAGI. J gave up 3 bases and V 7 bases, and 5 bases lay outside the gene matches. The CDR3 has 14 amino acids. The treatment is: around 19 received Ad26.COV2.S at low or high dose, single or two shots; about 5 received placebo; per-sample allocation not given. Collection of the samples took place on day 63 after the first injection of vaccine or placebo. Sequenced by immunoSEQ multiplex PCR; TCRdb stores in-frame clones only, minus some. The data show about 240,000 clones, more than 75% seen once. Study-wide findings and caveats: Similar non-spike TCR breadth was seen in vaccine and placebo recipients.

The rearrangement joins TRBV6-5 to TRBJ2-2; 7 bases are a match to TRBD1. The clonotype was recovered from a person aged 18-65 years who received the Ad26.COV2.S COVID-19 vaccine or a placebo. Sequencing used peripheral blood, obtained in a trial of Ad26.COV2.S vaccine versus placebo. The chain's CDR3 is CASTQGQYTGELFF. The CDR3 DNA sequence: TGTGCCAGCACCCAGGGACAGTACACCGGGGAGCTGTTTTTT.